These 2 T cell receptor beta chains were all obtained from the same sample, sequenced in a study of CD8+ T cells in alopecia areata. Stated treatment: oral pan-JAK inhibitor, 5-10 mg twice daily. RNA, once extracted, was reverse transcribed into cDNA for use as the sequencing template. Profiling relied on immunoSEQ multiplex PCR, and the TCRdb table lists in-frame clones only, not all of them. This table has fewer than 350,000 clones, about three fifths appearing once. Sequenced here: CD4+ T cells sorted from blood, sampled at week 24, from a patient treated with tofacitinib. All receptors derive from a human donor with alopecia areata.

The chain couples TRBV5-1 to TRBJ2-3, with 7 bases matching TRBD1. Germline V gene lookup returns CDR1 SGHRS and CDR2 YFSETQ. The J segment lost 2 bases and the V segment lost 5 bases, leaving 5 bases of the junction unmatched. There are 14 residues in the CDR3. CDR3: CASRIGTVTDTQYF. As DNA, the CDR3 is TGCGCCAGCAGGATCGGGACAGTCACAGATACGCAGTATTTT.

The CDR3 sequence is CASSLTIRRANYGYTF. The CDR3 DNA is TGTGCCAGCAGCTTGACTATACGGCGAGCTAACTATGGCTACACCTTC. The V call is TRBV7-9, the J call TRBJ1-2; D ambiguous. CDR1 is SEHNR, CDR2 FQNEAQ, per germline (reference sequence). CDR3 length equals 16 residues. V was shortened by 3 bases and J by 0 bases, with 14 bases between the two germline ends.